The 25 T cell receptor beta chains below all came from one sample that was sequenced in a study of shared clonotypes between healthy human individuals. Sequencing used immunoSEQ multiplex PCR; TCRdb keeps in-frame clones, though not all of them. The sample gives a few million clones, approximately 95% of which show up once; about 0.39% is in the top ten. The sample consisted of naive CD4+ T cells from PBMCs. Subset of the sample: CD45RA+ positively selected. These receptor sequences come from a man aged 18 to 30 in good health. Some clones in this sample may be carry-over from other donors' samples.

This clone was seen a single time. The CDR3 protein is CASSLRLAGATDTQYF. CDR3 DNA sequence: TGTGCCAGCAGCTTACGACTAGCGGGAGCCACAGATACGCAGTATTTT. The chain combines TRBV11-2 with TRBJ2-3; TRBD2 agrees at 12 bases. This CDR3 is 16 amino acids long. J lost 2 bases, V lost 2 bases, and 2 bases had no gene match. Germline loops: CDR1 SGHAT, CDR2 FQNNGV.

V is TRBV6-1 and J is TRBJ1-5, with 9 bases fitting TRBD1. The CDR3 covers 15 residues. Germline lookup yields CDR1 MNHNS and CDR2 SASEGT. Unmatched junction bases numbered 8, after V lost 6 bases and J lost 5 bases. CDR3 DNA: TGTGCCAGCAGGACCGGGACAGGGTTTTATCAGCCCCAGCATTTT. The encoded protein is CASRTGTGFYQPQHF.

The rearrangement joins TRBV7-8 to TRBJ2-3; TRBD2 agrees at 9 bases. Trimming cost V 1 base and J 12 bases; bases outside gene matches: 8. From germline, CDR1 is SGHVS and CDR2 FQNEAQ. This CDR3 has 14 amino acids. CDR3 region: CASSLVTREGLQYF. In DNA form, the CDR3 reads TGTGCCAGCAGCTTAGTTACGCGGGAGGGCCTTCAGTATTTT.

Concerning this clone: The sample has other DNA sequences that encode this CDR3 too. The genes are TRBV5-1 and TRBJ2-7; D might be TRBD2 (7 bases). V was shortened by 2 bases and J by 7 bases, with 13 bases between the two germline ends. The CDR3 covers 13 residues. Germline CDR1 reads SGHRS; CDR2 reads YFSETQ. The CDR3 sequence: CASSFGGQGEQYF. Here the CDR3 DNA reads TGCGCCAGCAGCTTCGGGGGGCAGGGAGAGCAGTACTTC.

Turning to this clone: A read error may produce the germline difference seen at one junction end. This chain uses TRBV11-2 with TRBJ2-7, with TRBD2 matching over 15 bases. The CDR3 loop spans 15 amino acids. Per germline, CDR1 SGHAT and CDR2 FQNNGV. The CDR3 DNA sequence: TGTGCCAGCAGCCCCGCCGGGGGACTAGCGGGAGGAGGGAACTTC. Protein sequence: CASSPAGGLAGGGNF.

The rearrangement links TRBV7-3 to TRBJ2-7; D is undetermined. Germline V lookup: CDR1 SGHTA, CDR2 FQGTGA. The CDR3 totals 13 residues. V lost 10 bases to trimming and J lost 1 base, with 14 bases between them. The CDR3 is CATIGCRSYEQYF. The CDR3 DNA reads as TGTGCCACCATTGGATGTCGATCCTACGAGCAGTACTTC.

This rearrangement joins TRBV28 to TRBJ2-3, with D possibly TRBD2 on 5 matching bases. Trimming shortened V by 7 bases and J by 8 bases, and 13 bases separated the two germline ends. Germline CDR1 MDHEN, CDR2 SYDVKM. CDR3 length: 12 amino acids. The CDR3 DNA reads TGTGCCAGCATTGGAGGCGGAGGTACGCAGTATTTT. Residues: CASIGGGGTQYF.

This clone came up once. The gene calls are TRBV6-1 and TRBJ1-2; no clear D gene. The length of the CDR3 is 18 residues. The V gene's germline CDR1 is MNHNS and CDR2 SASEGT. Between the trimmed V and J ends, which lost 2 bases and 8 bases, there was a span of 27 bases. The CDR3 DNA reads TGTGCCAGCAGTGAAAGGGTAGTATATAGGGAAAGGTCTTACGGCTACACCTTC. It codes for CASSERVVYRERSYGYTF.

The genes are TRBV11-2 and TRBJ1-1; weak D call: TRBD1 (5 bases). This CDR3 contains 14 residues. Germline CDR1 reads SGHAT; CDR2 reads FQNNGV. V shed 7 bases and J shed 0 bases, with 12 bases lying between them. CDR3 bases: TGTGCCAGCACCCTGGACATACTGAACACTGAAGCTTTCTTT. The encoded protein is CASTLDILNTEAFF.

The CDR3 protein is CASSLTGQSDEQYF. Written as DNA, the CDR3 is TGTGCCAGCAGCTTAACGGGACAGTCAGACGAGCAGTACTTC. The chain carries TRBV7-9 and TRBJ2-7, with 7 bases matching TRBD1. In germline, CDR1 is SEHNR, CDR2 FQNEAQ (reference sequence). The CDR3 has 14 residues. The J segment lost 5 bases and the V segment lost 2 bases, leaving 6 bases of the junction unmatched. The variable domain in full, completed from reference TRBV7-9 and TRBJ2-7, reads DTGVSQNPRHKITKRGQNVTFRCDPISEHNRLYWYRQTLGQGPEFLTYFQNEAQLEKSRLLSDRFSAERPKGSFSTLEIQRTEQGDSAMYLCASSLTGQSDEQYFGPGTRLTVT.

The chain has TRBV29-1 and TRBJ2-7; tentatively, D is TRBD2 (6 bases). V lost 4 bases and J 0 bases, leaving 13 bases between the germline ends. The CDR3 contains 14 residues. The germline gives CDR1 SQVTM, CDR2 ANQGSEA. The CDR3 DNA reads TGCAGCGTTGGAGGGAGGACCAACTCCTACGAGCAGTACTTC. Its translation: CSVGGRTNSYEQYF.

This CDR3 reads CASRRTSERSYEQYF. DNA of the CDR3: TGTGCCAGCAGACGGACTAGCGAGCGCTCCTACGAGCAGTACTTC. The rearrangement uses TRBV6-5 and TRBJ2-7, with 9 bases identical to TRBD2. Germline V lookup: CDR1 MNHEY, CDR2 SVGAGI. J was trimmed by 0 bases and V by 6 bases; bases with no gene match: 6. The CDR3 spans 15 residues.

The chain combines TRBV10-1 with TRBJ2-3, with a possible D match to TRBD2 (6 bases). CDR3 size: 16 residues. The germline gives CDR1 WNHNN, CDR2 SYGVQD (reference sequence). The V end was cut by 10 bases, the J end by 0 bases, with 20 bases between. The CDR3 here is CATRTGGKTSTDTQYF. The CDR3 coding sequence is TGCGCCACCAGGACTGGCGGGAAAACCAGCACAGATACGCAGTATTTT.

The chain uses TRBV19 and TRBJ1-2; tentative D call: TRBD1 (5 bases). This CDR3 spans 12 amino acids. V lost 3 bases, J lost 8 bases, and 10 bases lay in between. The germline gives CDR1 LNHDA, CDR2 SQIVND (reference sequence). This CDR3 reads CASSMGQRGYTF. The DNA of the CDR3 is TGTGCCAGTAGTATGGGGCAGCGGGGCTACACCTTC.

The chain recombines TRBV14 with TRBJ2-5; TRBD1 matches at 7 bases. Unmatched junction bases numbered 4, after V lost 3 bases and J lost 3 bases. CDR3 length equals 14 residues. Looked up from germline, CDR1 is SGHDN and CDR2 is FVKESK. The CDR3 DNA is TGTGCCAGCAGCCATGCCGGGACAGAAGAGACCCAGTACTTC. It specifies CASSHAGTEETQYF.

Turning to this clone: This sample includes further DNA sequences coding for the same CDR3. This chain uses TRBV11-2 with TRBJ2-1; no firm D call. Germline CDR1 SGHAT, CDR2 FQNNGV. The CDR3 runs 13 residues. The ends were cut back, 5 bases at V and 0 bases at J, with 5 bases in the middle. The chain's CDR3 is CASSPSSYNEQFF. DNA for the CDR3: TGTGCCAGCAGCCCCAGCTCCTACAATGAGCAGTTCTTC.

This chain links TRBV19 with TRBJ1-4; D is uncertain. The CDR3 runs 13 residues. V lost 1 base and J 7 bases, leaving 7 bases between the germline ends. Germline values: CDR1 LNHDA, CDR2 SQIVND (reference sequence). CDR3 nucleotide sequence: TGTGCCAGTAGTATAGGTGGGAGTGAAAAACTGTTTTTT. This translates into CASSIGGSEKLFF.

The chain combines TRBV6-1 with TRBJ1-1; TRBD1 aligns across 7 bases. The V gene's germline CDR1 is MNHNS and CDR2 SASEGT. The CDR3 spans 14 residues. V trimming: 6 bases; J trimming: 2 bases; junction bases outside the gene matches: 6. In nucleotides, the CDR3 is TGTGCCAGCAGAGGCGACAGGGAAAACACTGAAGCTTTCTTT. This sequence encodes CASRGDRENTEAFF.

This clone is a singleton in its sample. The chain has TRBV10-3 and TRBJ2-7; tentatively, D is TRBD2 (6 bases). CDR1 ENHRY and CDR2 SYGVKD come from the germline V gene. The CDR3 consists of 13 residues. Trimming took off 11 bases at V and 2 bases at J, with 16 bases between the two ends. CDR3 amino acids: CALHGGDAYEQYF. DNA for the CDR3: TGTGCCCTCCACGGGGGAGACGCCTACGAGCAGTACTTC.

The CDR3 spells CASSLDAAGGPRSEQFF. DNA for the CDR3: TGTGCCAGCAGCTTAGATGCGGCGGGAGGACCTCGGAGTGAGCAGTTCTTC. The chain employs TRBV11-2 and TRBJ2-1, with 8 bases matching TRBD2. The germline gives CDR1 SGHAT, CDR2 FQNNGV. J gave up 9 bases and V 0 bases, and 13 bases lay outside the gene matches. CDR3 length equals 17 residues.

The chain recombines TRBV7-3 with TRBJ2-6, with D tentatively TRBD2 (5 bases). The CDR3 sequence is 15 residues long. Trimming left V 5 bases short and J 0 bases short, with 8 bases between. Germline CDR1 reads SGHTA; CDR2 reads FQGTGA. CDR3 loop: CASSPRASGANVLTF. CDR3 nucleotide sequence: TGTGCCAGCAGCCCGAGGGCCTCTGGGGCCAACGTCCTGACTTTC.

The chain recombines TRBV28 with TRBJ1-5; perhaps TRBD1 as D (6 bases). The V gene lost 5 bases and the J gene lost 4 bases, with 15 bases spanning the gap. The germline CDR1 and CDR2 sequences are MDHEN and SYDVKM. This CDR3 is 15 amino acids long. This chain's CDR3 is CASSPNGGPNQPQHF. The CDR3 region has the DNA TGTGCCAGCAGTCCCAACGGGGGCCCAAATCAGCCCCAGCATTTT. Filled out from reference TRBV28 and TRBJ1-5, the complete variable domain reads DVKVTQSSRYLVKRTGEKVFLECVQDMDHENMFWYRQDPGLGLRLIYFSYDVKMKEKGDIPEGYSVSREKKERFSLILESASTNQTSMYLCASSPNGGPNQPQHFGDGTRLSIL.

V gene TRBV18 combines with J gene TRBJ2-2; D remains unclear. Germline V lookup: CDR1 KGHSH, CDR2 LQKENI. V was cut by 4 bases and J by 5 bases, with 5 bases left in between. This CDR3 is 12 amino acids long. Here the CDR3 DNA reads TGTGCCAGCTCACAGCCAACCGGGGAGCTGTTTTTT. Translating it yields CASSQPTGELFF.

The chain has TRBV7-2 and TRBJ2-2; no firm D call. The CDR3 extends over 15 amino acids. The germline CDR1 and CDR2 sequences are SGHTA and FQGNSA. The ends were cut back, 5 bases at V and 6 bases at J, with 16 bases in the middle. DNA of the CDR3: TGTGCCAGCAGCCCAGAGGAAAACCGGTCCGGGGAGCTGTTTTTT. It yields the protein CASSPEENRSGELFF.

V is TRBV5-1 and J is TRBJ1-2; D is uncertain. Germline CDR1 and CDR2: SGHRS and YFSETQ. The CDR3 loop spans 14 amino acids. V was pared by 4 bases and J by 2 bases, with 12 bases between. The CDR3 bases are TGCGCCAGCAGCCCGACGCCGGGAAACTATGGCTACACCTTC. Residues: CASSPTPGNYGYTF.